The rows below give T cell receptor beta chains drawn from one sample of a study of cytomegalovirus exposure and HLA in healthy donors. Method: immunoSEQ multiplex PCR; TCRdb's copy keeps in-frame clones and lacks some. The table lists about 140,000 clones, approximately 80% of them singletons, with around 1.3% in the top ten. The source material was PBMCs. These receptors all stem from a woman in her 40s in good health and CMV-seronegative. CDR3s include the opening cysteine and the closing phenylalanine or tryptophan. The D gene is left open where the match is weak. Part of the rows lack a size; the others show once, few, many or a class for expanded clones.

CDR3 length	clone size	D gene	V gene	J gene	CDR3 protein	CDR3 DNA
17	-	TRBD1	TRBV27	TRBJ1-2	CASRTGDRIVGDYGYTF	TGTGCCAGCAGGACAGGGGATAGGATTGTTGGGGACTATGGCTACACCTTC
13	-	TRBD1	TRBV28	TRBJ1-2	CASSLDRVYGYTF	TGTGCCAGCAGTTTAGACAGGGTTTACGGCTACACCTTC
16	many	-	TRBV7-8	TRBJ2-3	CASSRGEGPSTDTQYF	TGTGCCAGCAGCCGGGGTGAAGGCCCATCCACAGATACGCAGTATTTT
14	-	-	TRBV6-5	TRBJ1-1	CASSYSPGKIGAFF	TGTGCCAGCAGTTACTCCCCAGGGAAGATCGGAGCTTTCTTT
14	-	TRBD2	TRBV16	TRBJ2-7	CASRGGGSPLEQYF	TGTGCCAGCAGGGGCGGGGGGTCCCCCCTGGAGCAGTACTTC
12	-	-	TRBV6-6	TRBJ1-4	CASSFTLEKLFF	TGTGCCAGCAGTTTTACTCTCGAAAAACTGTTTTTT
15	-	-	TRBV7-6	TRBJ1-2	CASSLVLEGEYGYTF	TGTGCCAGCAGCTTAGTTCTTGAGGGGGAGTATGGCTACACCTTC
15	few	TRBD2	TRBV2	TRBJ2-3	CASSPTSGVTDTQYF	TGTGCCAGCAGTCCTACTAGCGGGGTCACAGATACGCAGTATTTT
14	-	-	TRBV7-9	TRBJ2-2	CASSLRQGSGELFF	TGTGCCAGCAGCTTAAGGCAGGGCTCAGGGGAGCTGTTTTTT
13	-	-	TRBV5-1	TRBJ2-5	CASTLGGRETQYF	TGCGCCAGCACCTTGGGGGGCCGGGAGACCCAGTACTTC
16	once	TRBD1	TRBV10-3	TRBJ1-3	CAISESGGAYGNTIYF	TGTGCCATCAGTGAGTCAGGGGGCGCGTATGGAAACACCATATATTTT
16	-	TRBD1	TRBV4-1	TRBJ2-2	CASSQDLDRSTGELFF	TGCGCCAGCAGCCAAGATTTGGACAGGAGCACCGGGGAGCTGTTTTTT
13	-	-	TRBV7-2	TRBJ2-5	CASLRRGEETQYF	TGTGCCTCCCTTAGGAGGGGCGAAGAGACCCAGTACTTC
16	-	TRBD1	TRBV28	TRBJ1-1	CASSPADRVYSTEAFF	TGTGCCAGCAGTCCCGCCGACAGGGTTTATAGCACTGAAGCTTTCTTT
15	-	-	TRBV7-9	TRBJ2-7	CASSSTDKSSYEQYF	TGTGCCAGCAGCTCAACAGATAAGTCCTCCTACGAGCAGTACTTC
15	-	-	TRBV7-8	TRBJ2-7	CASSFHGRASYEQYF	TGTGCCAGCAGCTTTCACGGCAGGGCCTCCTACGAGCAGTACTTC
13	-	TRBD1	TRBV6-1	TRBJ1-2	CASRDRGKDGYTF	TGTGCCAGCAGGGACAGGGGGAAAGATGGCTACACCTTC
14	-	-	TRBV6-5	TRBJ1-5	CASRRQNSNQPQHF	TGTGCCAGCAGGAGACAGAATAGCAATCAGCCCCAGCATTTT
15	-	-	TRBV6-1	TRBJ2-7	CASSDLWGALREQYF	TGTGCCAGCAGTGATCTATGGGGAGCGTTGAGGGAGCAGTACTTC
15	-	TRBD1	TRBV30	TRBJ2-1	CAWTTDGTGLNEQFF	TGTGCCTGGACAACTGACGGGACAGGGTTAAATGAGCAGTTCTTC
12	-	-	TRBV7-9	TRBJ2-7	CASSQVPYEQYF	TGTGCCAGCAGCCAAGTCCCCTACGAGCAGTACTTC
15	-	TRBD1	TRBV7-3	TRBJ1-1	CASSPAGGLRTEAFF	TGTGCCAGCAGCCCAGCAGGGGGTTTGCGCACTGAAGCTTTCTTT
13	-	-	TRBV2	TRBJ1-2	CASMGIELSGGTF	TGTGCCAGCATGGGGATAGAACTATCCGGGGGCACCTTC
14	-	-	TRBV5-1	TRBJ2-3	CASSLGGGTDTQYF	TGCGCCAGCAGCTTAGGCGGAGGCACAGATACGCAGTATTTT
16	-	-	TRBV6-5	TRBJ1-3	CASSYLDRSSGNTIYF	TGTGCCAGCAGTTACCTGGACAGAAGCTCTGGAAACACCATATATTTT
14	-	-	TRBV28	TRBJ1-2	CASIDWGDVYGYTF	TGTGCCAGCATCGACTGGGGGGACGTCTATGGCTACACCTTC
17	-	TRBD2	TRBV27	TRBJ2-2	CASSFRLAGANTGELFF	TGTGCCAGCAGTTTCCGACTAGCGGGGGCGAACACCGGGGAGCTGTTTTTT
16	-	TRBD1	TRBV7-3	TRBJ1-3	CASSLMGQGTGNTIYF	TGTGCCAGCAGCCTGATGGGACAGGGGACCGGAAACACCATATATTTT
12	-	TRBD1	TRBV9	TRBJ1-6	CASSPTGETLHF	TGTGCCAGCAGCCCCACAGGGGAGACCCTCCACTTT
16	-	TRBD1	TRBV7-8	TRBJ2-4	CASSWDRGLAKNIQYF	TGTGCCAGCAGCTGGGACAGGGGACTAGCCAAAAACATTCAGTACTTC
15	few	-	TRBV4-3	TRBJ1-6	CASSQDRGVGSPLHF	TGCGCCAGCAGCCAAGATCGGGGGGTTGGTTCACCCCTCCACTTT
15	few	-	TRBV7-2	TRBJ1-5	CASSTTRGVGQPQHF	TGTGCCAGCAGCACGACCCGGGGGGTCGGTCAGCCCCAGCATTTT
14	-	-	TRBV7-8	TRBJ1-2	CASSLARGWEGYTF	TGTGCCAGCAGCTTAGCGCGGGGGTGGGAGGGCTACACCTTC
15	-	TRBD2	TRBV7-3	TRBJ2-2	CASSQLGTSSGELFF	TGTGCCAGCAGCCAGCTAGGGACTAGCTCCGGGGAGCTGTTTTTT
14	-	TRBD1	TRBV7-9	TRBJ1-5	CASSLGRGDQPQHF	TGTGCCAGCAGCTTAGGCAGGGGGGATCAGCCCCAGCATTTT
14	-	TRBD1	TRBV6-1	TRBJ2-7	CASNTRTGGYEQYF	TGTGCCAGCAACACCCGGACAGGGGGTTACGAGCAGTACTTC
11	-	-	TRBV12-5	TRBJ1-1	CASGRDTEAFF	TGTGCTAGTGGCCGGGACACTGAAGCTTTCTTT
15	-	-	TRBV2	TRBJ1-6	CASSVTTGRGAPLHF	TGTGCCAGCAGTGTTACGACAGGCAGAGGCGCACCCCTCCACTTT
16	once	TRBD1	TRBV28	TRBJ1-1	CASSAPRGTGYTEAFF	TGTGCCAGCAGCGCACCTCGAGGGACAGGGTACACTGAAGCTTTCTTT
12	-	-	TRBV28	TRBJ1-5	CASSLGTQPQHF	TGTGCCAGCAGTTTGGGCACCCAGCCCCAGCATTTT
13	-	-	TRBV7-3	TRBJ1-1	CASSLDKNTEAFF	TGTGCCAGCAGCTTAGACAAGAACACTGAAGCTTTCTTT
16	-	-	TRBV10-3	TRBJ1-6	CAISEALGQGGRPLHF	TGTGCCATCAGTGAGGCGTTGGGGCAGGGAGGGAGGCCCCTCCACTTT
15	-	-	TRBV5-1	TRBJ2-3	CASSYQGSSTDTQYF	TGCGCCAGCAGCTACCAGGGCTCGAGCACAGATACGCAGTATTTT
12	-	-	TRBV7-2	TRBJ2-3	CASSLDAGTQYF	TGTGCCAGCAGCTTAGACGCGGGTACGCAGTATTTT
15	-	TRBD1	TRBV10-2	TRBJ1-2	CASSARQGLLYGYTF	TGCGCCAGCAGTGCCCGACAGGGGCTTCTCTATGGCTACACCTTC
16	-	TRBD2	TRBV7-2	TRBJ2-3	CASRSSGGTSTDTQYF	TGTGCCAGCAGGTCTAGCGGGGGGACCAGCACAGATACGCAGTATTTT
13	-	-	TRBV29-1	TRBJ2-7	CSVVPRDSYEQYF	TGCAGCGTTGTTCCCAGGGATAGCTACGAGCAGTACTTC
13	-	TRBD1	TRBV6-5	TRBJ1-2	CASRTGSPHGYTF	TGTGCCAGCAGGACAGGGAGCCCCCATGGCTACACCTTC
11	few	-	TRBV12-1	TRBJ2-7	CASSFENEQYF	TGTGCCAGCAGCTTCGAGAACGAGCAGTACTTC
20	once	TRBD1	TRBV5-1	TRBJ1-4	CASSLDSGTGVVKEYEKLFF	TGCGCCAGCAGCTTAGACTCCGGGACAGGGGTGGTTAAGGAGTATGAAAAACTGTTTTTT
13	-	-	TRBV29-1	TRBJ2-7	CSARLLAPYEQYF	TGCAGCGCACGACTACTGGCGCCGTACGAGCAGTACTTC
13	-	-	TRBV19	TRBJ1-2	CATRGTVEYGYTF	TGTGCCACCCGGGGGACGGTCGAATATGGCTACACCTTC
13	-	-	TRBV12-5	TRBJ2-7	CASGRDEGGEQYF	TGTGCTAGTGGCCGAGACGAGGGAGGCGAGCAGTACTTC
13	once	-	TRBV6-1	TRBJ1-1	CASSSPGGFEAFF	TGTGCCAGCAGTTCCCCCGGGGGTTTTGAAGCTTTCTTT